This TCR beta chain originates from a study of graft-versus-host responses after intestinal transplantation. Study background: Multivisceral, liver-intestinal, or isolated intestinal grafts were transplanted into recipients. Among the recipients, all got anti-thymocyte globulin induction and then tacrolimus and steroids for about 3 years. Whole-study results and caveats: Allograft graft-versus-host to host-versus-graft clonal ratios ran high in patients with graft-donor T cell macrochimerism. Early post-transplant HvG declines were associated with peak circulating GvH clone levels.

Tissue processing of the graft released intraepithelial and lamina propria lymphocytes from it. As concerns this clone: Its target is unknown.

The protocol was immunoSEQ multiplex PCR, while the TCRdb copy is restricted to in-frame clones and leaves out a portion. The data show 40,000 or so clones, roughly 87% seen once. The sequence derives from a human patient who received an intestinal transplant, so some T cells may come from the graft donor. The sequencing used ileum tissue, collected approximately 200 days after intestinal transplant.

DNA of the CDR3: TGTGCCAGCAGCTTAGATAAGGAACCGCCCTATGGCTACACCTTC. Amino acid sequence: CASSLDKEPPYGYTF. The chain recombines TRBV11-3 with TRBJ1-2; D gene unclear. This CDR3 region has 15 residues. Germline V gives CDR1 SGHNT, CDR2 YENEEA. Between the trimmed V and J ends, which lost 0 bases and 4 bases, there was a span of 12 bases.